The 30 T cell receptor beta chains below come from one sample, sequenced in a study of cytomegalovirus exposure and HLA in healthy donors. The PCR was carried out with 60 Vbeta primers and 13 Jbeta primers. Sequenced by immunoSEQ multiplex PCR; TCRdb stores in-frame clones only, minus some. The sample gives around 200,000 clones, 70% to 80% of which show up once; more than 3% is in the top ten. The sequencing sample was made of PBMCs. These TCRs come from a woman aged 55-69 years in good health and CMV-seropositive.

The rearrangement uses TRBV7-9 and TRBJ1-3; D not resolved. V gave up 5 bases and J gave up 0 bases, with 8 bases separating them. This CDR3 comprises 14 residues. CDR1 and CDR2 from the germline V gene are SEHNR and FQNEAQ (reference sequence). This CDR3 is CASSRAGSGNTIYF. CDR3 nucleotide sequence: TGTGCCAGCAGCCGCGCGGGCTCTGGAAACACCATATATTTT.

The chain joins TRBV6-5 to TRBJ1-2, with unresolved D. The CDR3 contains 14 residues. V lost 6 bases, J lost 3 bases, and 14 bases lay in between. Germline values: CDR1 MNHEY, CDR2 SVGAGI. The CDR3 nucleotides read TGTGCCAGCAGCCAAAGGAGGGAATACTATGGCTACACCTTC. Protein sequence: CASSQRREYYGYTF.

This chain connects TRBV6-5 to TRBJ2-5; 9 bases match TRBD1. Germline lookup yields CDR1 MNHEY and CDR2 SVGAGI. This CDR3 is built from 14 residues. V gave up 5 bases and J gave up 5 bases; unmatched junction bases: 6. The CDR3 reads CASSKQGAGETQYF. CDR3 nucleotide sequence: TGTGCCAGCAGTAAACAGGGGGCAGGGGAGACCCAGTACTTC.

By share, this clone ranks as medium-sized (0.01 to 0.1%). The J gene is TRBJ2-3, the V gene TRBV19, with 12 bases lining up with TRBD2. With 5 bases clipped from V and 6 bases from J, the junction kept 6 bases outside the gene matches. CDR1 and CDR2 (germline): LNHDA, SQIVND (reference sequence). The CDR3 runs 15 residues. CDR3 nucleotide sequence: TGTGCCAGTAGTCAGACTAGCGGGAGTCCGGATACGCAGTATTTT. Its translation is CASSQTSGSPDTQYF.

This chain connects TRBV15 to TRBJ2-3; 7 bases agree with TRBD1. CDR3 length: 14 residues. Germline CDR1 is LNHNV and CDR2 is YYDKDF (reference sequence). V lost 9 bases, J lost 0 bases, and 6 bases stayed unmatched. The DNA of the CDR3 is TGTGCCACTGCCGGGACAGCAAGCACAGATACGCAGTATTTT. It specifies CATAGTASTDTQYF.

The gene calls are TRBV27 and TRBJ2-1; 12 bases align to TRBD2. Trimming at V came to 5 bases and at J to 12 bases, leaving 11 bases not matched to a gene. The CDR3 consists of 15 residues. CDR1 and CDR2 (germline): MNHEY, SMNVEV (reference sequence). The CDR3 sequence is CASSPRASGGVGQFF. The DNA of the CDR3 is TGTGCCAGCAGTCCACGGGCTAGCGGGGGGGTCGGGCAGTTCTTC.

This clone showed up just a few times. The genes are TRBV29-1 and TRBJ2-7; TRBD1 matches at 8 bases. Germline loops: CDR1 SQVTM, CDR2 ANQGSEA. V was pared by 7 bases and J by 7 bases, with 9 bases of the junction left unmatched. This CDR3 has 12 residues. This chain's CDR3 is CSATGGGGEQYF. DNA for the CDR3: TGCAGCGCTACAGGGGGAGGAGGGGAGCAGTACTTC.

In nucleotides, the CDR3 is TGTGCCAGCAGTGGTCGGTGGAGACAGCTGTACGAGCAGTACTTC. This codes for CASSGRWRQLYEQYF. This rearrangement joins TRBV28 to TRBJ2-7, with D maybe TRBD1 (5 bases). With 5 bases removed from V and 4 bases from J, the gap between germline ends came to 18 bases. In germline, CDR1 is MDHEN, CDR2 SYDVKM. The CDR3 totals 15 residues.

The chain links TRBV5-1 to TRBJ2-7, with 12 positions matching TRBD2. Trimming took 4 bases from V and 2 from J; bases not matched to a gene: 4. Germline loops: CDR1 SGHRS, CDR2 YFSETQ. This CDR3 region has 15 residues. The CDR3 coding sequence is TGCGCCAGCAGCATGACTAGCGGGGGTACCTACGAGCAGTACTTC. It is translated as CASSMTSGGTYEQYF.

This clone was counted at least ten times. The chain joins TRBV4-1 to TRBJ1-1; D gene uncertain. The V end lost 0 bases, the J end lost 5 bases, and 10 bases lay between the germline ends. The germline CDR1 and CDR2 sequences are MGHRA and YSYEKL. The CDR3 is 14 amino acids. CDR3 sequence reads: CASSQEWAGTEAFF. The CDR3 coding sequence is TGCGCCAGCAGCCAAGAGTGGGCTGGGACTGAAGCTTTCTTT.

CDR3 in amino acids: CASSPDREYGYTF. Here the CDR3 DNA reads TGTGCCAGCTCACCGGACAGGGAATATGGCTACACCTTC. This sequence joins TRBV18 and TRBJ1-2; 8 bases agree with TRBD1. J was trimmed by 5 bases and V by 3 bases; bases with no gene match: 2. The CDR3 contains 13 residues. Per germline, CDR1 KGHSH and CDR2 LQKENI.

V and J are TRBV2 and TRBJ2-2; D might be TRBD2 (5 bases). V was trimmed by 7 bases and J by 5 bases, leaving 17 bases between them. Germline CDR1 is SNHLY and CDR2 is FYNNEI. The CDR3 consists of 15 residues. The CDR3 region has the DNA TGTGCCAGCACCCCAACCGGGGTCCTAACCGGGGAGCTGTTTTTT. Protein sequence: CASTPTGVLTGELFF.

The chain links TRBV7-8 to TRBJ2-1, with no clear D. V was trimmed by 1 base and J by 11 bases, leaving 9 bases between them. CDR1 and CDR2 (germline): SGHVS, FQNEAQ. The CDR3 runs to 12 residues. In nucleotides, the CDR3 is TGTGCCAGCAGCTTAGGACTGGATAAGCAGTTCTTC. Translating gives CASSLGLDKQFF.

J is TRBJ2-7 and V is TRBV28, with 8 positions matching TRBD1. The CDR3 consists of 12 residues. V lost 6 bases to trimming and J lost 6 bases; unmatched junction nucleotides: 4. The germline V gene encodes CDR1 MDHEN and CDR2 SYDVKM. Written as DNA, the CDR3 is TGTGCCAGCAGCTCCGGACAGGGCGAGCAGTACTTC. This sequence encodes CASSSGQGEQYF. The variable domain in full, completed from reference TRBV28 and TRBJ2-7, reads DVKVTQSSRYLVKRTGEKVFLECVQDMDHENMFWYRQDPGLGLRLIYFSYDVKMKEKGDIPEGYSVSREKKERFSLILESASTNQTSMYLCASSSGQGEQYFGPGTRLTVT.

This clone was picked up a small number of times. The CDR3 loop reads CASSRNIDRERGEAFF. CDR3 nucleotides: TGTGCCAGCTCACGTAACATAGACAGGGAAAGGGGTGAAGCTTTCTTT. The chain has TRBV18 and TRBJ1-1; TRBD1 matches at 7 bases. CDR1 and CDR2 (germline): KGHSH, LQKENI. With 4 bases clipped from V and 7 bases from J, the junction kept 15 bases outside the gene matches. The CDR3 spans 16 residues.

The rearrangement joins TRBV9 to TRBJ2-6; D perhaps matches TRBD2 (6 bases). From germline, CDR1 is SGDLS and CDR2 YYNGEE. This CDR3 comprises 16 residues. V lost 2 bases to trimming and J lost 4 bases, with 13 bases between them. The CDR3 coding sequence is TGTGCCAGCAGCGTCGGAGGGTGGTGGGGGGCCAACGTCCTGACTTTC. Translating it yields CASSVGGWWGANVLTF. The variable domain in full, completed from reference TRBV9 and TRBJ2-6, reads DSGVTQTPKHLITATGQRVTLRCSPRSGDLSVYWYQQSLDQGLQFLIQYYNGEERAKGNILERFSAQQFPDLHSELNLSSLELGDSALYFCASSVGGWWGANVLTFGAGSRLTVL.

The chain recombines TRBV25-1 with TRBJ2-4, with TRBD2 matching over 10 bases. Germline assignment: CDR1 MGHDK and CDR2 SYGVNS. This CDR3 is 15 amino acids long. V dropped 3 bases and J dropped 6; count of bases not matched to a gene: 5. CDR3 sequence (DNA): TGTGCCAGCAGTGATACTAGCGGGACCCTAAACATTCAGTACTTC. Its protein is CASSDTSGTLNIQYF.

The rearrangement links TRBV9 to TRBJ2-2; 9 bases are a match to TRBD1. The CDR3 has 15 residues. Losses at the gene ends were 3 bases for V and 3 bases for J; bases not matched to a gene: 3. CDR1 and CDR2 from the germline V gene are SGDLS and YYNGEE. CDR3 in DNA: TGTGCCAGCAGCGCCGGGACAGGGTACACCGGGGAGCTGTTTTTT. It is translated as CASSAGTGYTGELFF. The full variable domain, completed using reference TRBV9 and TRBJ2-2, is DSGVTQTPKHLITATGQRVTLRCSPRSGDLSVYWYQQSLDQGLQFLIQYYNGEERAKGNILERFSAQQFPDLHSELNLSSLELGDSALYFCASSAGTGYTGELFFGEGSRLTVL.

This chain connects TRBV19 to TRBJ1-3; D gene ambiguous. This CDR3 is 16 amino acids long. The germline gives CDR1 LNHDA, CDR2 SQIVND (reference sequence). V was cut by 7 bases and J by 7 bases, with 23 bases left in between. The CDR3: CASNGWPLRLDNTIYF. The CDR3 bases are TGTGCCAGTAACGGTTGGCCCCTTCGACTGGATAACACCATATATTTT.

The V and J genes are TRBV6-6 and TRBJ2-7; 7 nucleotides agree with TRBD2. Germline CDR1 and CDR2: MNHNY and SVGAGI (reference sequence). The CDR3 has 13 residues. V trimming: 5 bases; J trimming: 1 base; junction bases outside the gene matches: 2. This chain's CDR3 is CASSSGESYEQYF. CDR3 coding DNA: TGTGCCAGCAGTAGCGGGGAGTCCTACGAGCAGTACTTC.

The chain has TRBV7-8 and TRBJ2-3; D might be TRBD2 (6 bases). Germline CDR1 reads SGHVS; CDR2 reads FQNEAQ. The CDR3 loop spans 16 amino acids. Deletions cut 5 bases from V and 0 bases from J, with 15 bases between. The CDR3 bases are TGTGCCAGCAGCCACCTGGGGGGTTCTAGCACAGATACGCAGTATTTT. This codes for CASSHLGGSSTDTQYF.

The chain couples TRBV7-2 to TRBJ1-1; D gene ambiguous. This CDR3 spans 13 amino acids. Trimming cost V 0 bases and J 7 bases, with 9 bases left between them. Per the germline V gene, CDR1 is SGHTA and CDR2 is FQGNSA. The CDR3 coding sequence is TGTGCCAGCAGCTTAGCCACAGCAGTTGAAGCTTTCTTT. It codes for CASSLATAVEAFF.

The rearrangement links TRBV13 to TRBJ1-5; D may be TRBD1 (6 bases). The V end lost 1 base, the J end lost 0 bases, and 10 bases lay between the germline ends. Germline V gene data show CDR1 as PRHDT and CDR2 as FYEKMQ (reference sequence). The CDR3 consists of 16 residues. The CDR3 loop reads CASSLDHRASNQPQHF. The CDR3 nucleotides read TGTGCCAGCAGCTTAGACCACAGGGCTAGCAATCAGCCCCAGCATTTT.

This chain connects TRBV10-3 to TRBJ2-6; the match to TRBD1 covers 8 bases. Germline loops: CDR1 ENHRY, CDR2 SYGVKD. CDR3 length: 16 residues. V shed 2 bases, J shed 4 bases, and the junction held 4 bases outside the gene matches. This CDR3 reads CAISEQTGAGANVLTF. The CDR3 DNA follows: TGTGCCATCAGTGAGCAGACAGGGGCAGGGGCCAACGTCCTGACTTTC.

The rearrangement links TRBV29-1 to TRBJ2-7, with 9 positions matching TRBD2. J was trimmed by 3 bases and V by 7 bases; bases with no gene match: 4. The CDR3 has 12 residues. Germline V gene sequence: CDR1 SQVTM, CDR2 ANQGSEA. The CDR3 sequence is CSAAGGGYEQYF. Written as DNA, the CDR3 is TGCAGCGCAGCGGGAGGAGGCTACGAGCAGTACTTC.

The chain combines TRBV5-1 with TRBJ2-2, with 7 bases fitting TRBD1. Germline values: CDR1 SGHRS, CDR2 YFSETQ. The CDR3 has 15 amino acids. V was pared by 0 bases and J by 5 bases, with 4 bases of the junction left unmatched. CDR3 coding DNA: TGCGCCAGCAGCTTGGATACAGGGGTGACCGGGGAGCTGTTTTTT. Protein product: CASSLDTGVTGELFF.

This clone was detected once. The V gene is TRBV6-5, the J gene TRBJ1-5; D uncertain. CDR3 length: 15 residues. CDR1 and CDR2 from the germline V gene are MNHEY and SVGAGI. Trimming took off 6 bases at V and 0 bases at J, with 12 bases between the two ends. The CDR3 DNA reads as TGTGCCAGCAGGCGGAGGGAATATAGCAATCAGCCCCAGCATTTT. Translation gives CASRRREYSNQPQHF.

The rearrangement joins TRBV27 to TRBJ1-6; D remains ambiguous. Germline assignment: CDR1 MNHEY and CDR2 SMNVEV (reference sequence). The CDR3 is made up of 11 amino acids. Deletions cut 5 bases from V and 7 bases from J, with 3 bases between. In nucleotides, the CDR3 is TGTGCCAGCAGTCCGAATTCACCCCTCCACTTT. Protein sequence: CASSPNSPLHF.

J is TRBJ1-1 and V is TRBV4-1; 8 positions agree with TRBD1. The CDR3 contains 19 residues. Germline CDR1 reads MGHRA; CDR2 reads YSYEKL. V lost 0 bases and J lost 3; bases outside the gene matches: 15. CDR3 sequence (DNA): TGCGCCAGCAGCCAAGAGGCGGACAGGGTACAGGTGGGTGACACTGAAGCTTTCTTT. This encodes CASSQEADRVQVGDTEAFF.

The chain joins TRBV7-2 to TRBJ2-1; 9 bases agree with TRBD2. Germline-derived CDR1 and CDR2 are SGHTA and FQGNSA. The junction had 12 bases not matched to a gene; V was cut back by 5 bases and J by 10 bases. The CDR3 spans 15 residues. The CDR3 reads CASSPLAGRGLEQFF. In nucleotides, the CDR3 is TGTGCCAGCAGCCCTCTAGCGGGGAGAGGGTTAGAGCAGTTCTTC.